This T cell receptor beta chain was sequenced during a study of blood T cell repertoires in COVID-19. The CDR3 spans 16 residues. Germline V lookup: CDR1 SGDLS, CDR2 YYNGEE. V lost 4 bases and J 5 bases, leaving 18 bases between the germline ends. This table comes from immunoSEQ multiplex PCR, and its TCRdb copy is limited to in-frame clones, with some not included. The sample holds 200,000 to 250,000 clones, more than 70% seen once. This clonotype was sampled from an elderly woman with acute or convalescent COVID-19. V and J are TRBV9 and TRBJ2-2, with D possibly matching TRBD1 (6 bases). The sequencing sample was made of peripheral blood. The CDR3 DNA is TGTGCCAGCAGCTTATGGACAGATCCGGGGACCGGGGAGCTGTTTTTT. This translates into CASSLWTDPGTGELFF.